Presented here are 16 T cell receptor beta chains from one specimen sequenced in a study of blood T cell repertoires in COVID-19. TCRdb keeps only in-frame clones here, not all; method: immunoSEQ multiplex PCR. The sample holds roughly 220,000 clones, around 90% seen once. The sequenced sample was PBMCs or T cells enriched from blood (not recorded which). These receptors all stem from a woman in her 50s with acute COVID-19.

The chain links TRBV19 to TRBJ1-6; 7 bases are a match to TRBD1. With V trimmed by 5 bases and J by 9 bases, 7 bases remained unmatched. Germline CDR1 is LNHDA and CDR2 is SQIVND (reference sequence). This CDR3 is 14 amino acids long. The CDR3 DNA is TGTGCCAGTAGTGTGACAGGGTCGAGTTCACCCCTCCACTTT. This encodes CASSVTGSSSPLHF.

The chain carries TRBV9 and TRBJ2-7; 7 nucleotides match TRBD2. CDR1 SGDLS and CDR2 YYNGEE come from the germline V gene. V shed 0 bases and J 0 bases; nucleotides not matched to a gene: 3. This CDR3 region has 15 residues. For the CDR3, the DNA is TGTGCCAGCAGCGTAGAGGCTAGCGGCTCCTACGAGCAGTACTTC. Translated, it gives CASSVEASGSYEQYF.

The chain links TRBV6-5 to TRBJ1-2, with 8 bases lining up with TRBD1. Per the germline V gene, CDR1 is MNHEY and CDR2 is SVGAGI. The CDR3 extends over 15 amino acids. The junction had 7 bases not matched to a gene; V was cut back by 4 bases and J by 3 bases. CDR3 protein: CASSWSTGDDYGYTF. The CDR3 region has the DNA TGTGCCAGCAGTTGGTCGACAGGGGACGACTATGGCTACACCTTC.

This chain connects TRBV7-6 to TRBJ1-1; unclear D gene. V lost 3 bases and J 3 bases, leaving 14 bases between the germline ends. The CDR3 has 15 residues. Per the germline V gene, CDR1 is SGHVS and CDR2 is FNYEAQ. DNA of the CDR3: TGTGCCAGCAGCTTGAATGAGTTGTTTGACACTGAAGCTTTCTTT. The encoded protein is CASSLNELFDTEAFF.

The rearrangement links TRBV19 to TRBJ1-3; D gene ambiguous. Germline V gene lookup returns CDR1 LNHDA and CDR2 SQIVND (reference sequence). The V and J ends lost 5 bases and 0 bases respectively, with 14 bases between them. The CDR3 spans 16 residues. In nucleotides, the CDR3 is TGTGCCAGTAGTGCCCTCATAGCGATCTCTGGAAACACCATATATTTT. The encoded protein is CASSALIAISGNTIYF.

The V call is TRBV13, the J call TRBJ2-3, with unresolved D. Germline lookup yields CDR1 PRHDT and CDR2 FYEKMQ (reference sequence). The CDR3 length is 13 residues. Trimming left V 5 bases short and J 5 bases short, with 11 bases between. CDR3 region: CASSPLARDTQYF. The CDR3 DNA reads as TGTGCCAGCAGCCCTTTGGCTAGAGATACGCAGTATTTT.

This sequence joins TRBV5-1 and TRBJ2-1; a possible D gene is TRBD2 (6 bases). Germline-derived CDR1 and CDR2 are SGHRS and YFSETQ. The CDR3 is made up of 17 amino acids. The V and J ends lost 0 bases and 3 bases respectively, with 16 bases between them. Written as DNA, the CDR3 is TGCGCCAGCAGCTTGGCACTGTTAGCGGAGCTCTACAATGAGCAGTTCTTC. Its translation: CASSLALLAELYNEQFF.

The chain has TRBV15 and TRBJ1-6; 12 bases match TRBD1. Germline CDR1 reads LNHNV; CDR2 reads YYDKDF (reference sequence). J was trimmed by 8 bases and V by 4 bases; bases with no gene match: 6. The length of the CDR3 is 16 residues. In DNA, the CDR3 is TGTGCCACCAGCACAGGGGGGACAGGGGGCTATTCACCCCTCCACTTT. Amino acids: CATSTGGTGGYSPLHF.

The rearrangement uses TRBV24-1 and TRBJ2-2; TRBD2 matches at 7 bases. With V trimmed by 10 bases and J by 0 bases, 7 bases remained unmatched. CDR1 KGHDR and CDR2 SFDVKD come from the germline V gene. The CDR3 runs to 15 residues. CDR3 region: CATEPAGANTGELFF. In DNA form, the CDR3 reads TGTGCCACAGAGCCCGCGGGAGCGAACACCGGGGAGCTGTTTTTT.

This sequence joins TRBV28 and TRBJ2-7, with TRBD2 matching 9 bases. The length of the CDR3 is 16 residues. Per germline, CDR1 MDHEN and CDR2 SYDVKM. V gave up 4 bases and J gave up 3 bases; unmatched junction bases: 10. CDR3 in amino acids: CASSWGLAGVFYEQYF. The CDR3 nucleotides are TGTGCCAGCAGTTGGGGCTTAGCGGGAGTCTTCTACGAGCAGTACTTC. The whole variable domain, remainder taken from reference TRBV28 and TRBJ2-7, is DVKVTQSSRYLVKRTGEKVFLECVQDMDHENMFWYRQDPGLGLRLIYFSYDVKMKEKGDIPEGYSVSREKKERFSLILESASTNQTSMYLCASSWGLAGVFYEQYFGPGTRLTVT.

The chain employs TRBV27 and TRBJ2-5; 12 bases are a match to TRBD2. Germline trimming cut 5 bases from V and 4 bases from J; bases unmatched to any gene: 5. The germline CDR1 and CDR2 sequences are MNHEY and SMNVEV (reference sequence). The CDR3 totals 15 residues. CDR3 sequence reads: CASSQGLAGGETQYF. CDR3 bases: TGTGCCAGCAGTCAGGGACTAGCGGGCGGAGAGACCCAGTACTTC.

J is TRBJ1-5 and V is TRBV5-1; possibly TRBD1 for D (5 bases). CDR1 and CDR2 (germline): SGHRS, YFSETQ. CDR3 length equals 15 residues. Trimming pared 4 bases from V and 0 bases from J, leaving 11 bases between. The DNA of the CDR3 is TGCGCCAGCAGCGAACGGGGGATTAGCAATCAGCCCCAGCATTTT. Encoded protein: CASSERGISNQPQHF.

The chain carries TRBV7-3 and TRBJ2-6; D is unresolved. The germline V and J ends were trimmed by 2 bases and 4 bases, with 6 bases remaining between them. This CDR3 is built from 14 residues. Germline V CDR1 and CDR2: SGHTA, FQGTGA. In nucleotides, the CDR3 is TGTGCCAGCAGCTTAGACACCGGGGCCAACGTCCTGACTTTC. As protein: CASSLDTGANVLTF.

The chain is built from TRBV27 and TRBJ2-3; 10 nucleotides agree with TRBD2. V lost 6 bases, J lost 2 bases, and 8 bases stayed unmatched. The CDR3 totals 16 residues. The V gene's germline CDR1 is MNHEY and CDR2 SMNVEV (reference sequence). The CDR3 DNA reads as TGTGCCAGCAGGGGGACGGGACTAGCGATCACAGATACGCAGTATTTT. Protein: CASRGTGLAITDTQYF.

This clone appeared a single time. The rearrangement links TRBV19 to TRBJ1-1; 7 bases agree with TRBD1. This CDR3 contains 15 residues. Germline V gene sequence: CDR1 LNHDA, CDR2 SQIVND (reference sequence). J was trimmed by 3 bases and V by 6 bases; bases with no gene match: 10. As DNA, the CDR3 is TGTGCCAGTAGCCGGACAGGATTTGAGGACACTGAAGCTTTCTTT. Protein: CASSRTGFEDTEAFF.

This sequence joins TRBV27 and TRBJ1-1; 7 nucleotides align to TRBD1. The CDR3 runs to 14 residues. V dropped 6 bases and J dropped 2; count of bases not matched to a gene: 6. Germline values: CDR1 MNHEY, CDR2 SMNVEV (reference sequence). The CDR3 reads CASSYRGTNTEAFF. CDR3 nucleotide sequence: TGTGCCAGCAGCTACAGGGGCACAAACACTGAAGCTTTCTTT.